Listed below are T cell receptor beta chains from one sample, sequenced in a study of T cells in Graves' hyperthyroidism and ophthalmopathy. TCRdb redid the calling of the multiplex PCR reads with MiXCR, one entry per CDR3 protein. The top ten hold roughly 8% of the sample, which has about 420,000 distinct CDR3 sequences, approximately 14% seen once. Sequenced sample: blood. The receptors were sampled from a woman between 18 and 29 years old with Graves' hyperthyroidism. Each CDR3 is given with its conserved first and last residue. D genes are given only for firm matches. Size values are once, few and many counts, or a class for expanded clones, and some rows have none.

d_gene	abundance	v_gene	j_gene	CDR3aa	CDR3nt
TRBD2	many	TRBV11-3	TRBJ2-2	CASSWSGGTGELFF	TGTGCCAGCAGCTGGTCGGGAGGCACCGGGGAGCTGTTTTTT
NA	many	TRBV3-1	TRBJ1-2	CASSQDPSGYGYTF	TGTGCCAGCAGCCAAGATCCAAGTGGCTATGGCTACACCTTC
TRBD1	NA	TRBV10-3	TRBJ2-7	CAIRGAQGPYEQYF	TGTGCCATCAGGGGGGCACAGGGGCCCTACGAGCAGTACTTC
TRBD1	many	TRBV19	TRBJ1-1	CASSPWDRDHTEAFF	TGTGCCAGTAGTCCGTGGGACAGAGATCACACTGAAGCTTTCTTT
TRBD2	many	TRBV11-3	TRBJ2-1	CASSLPEASGSGEQFF	TGTGCCAGCAGCTTACCAGAAGCTAGCGGGAGTGGTGAGCAGTTCTTC
TRBD2	NA	TRBV20-1	TRBJ2-5	CSARSPAGGQGTQYF	TGCAGTGCCAGGTCCCCGGCGGGGGGGCAGGGGACCCAGTACTTC
TRBD1	many	TRBV12-3/TRBV12-4	TRBJ2-1	CASSLRWGTGIEQFF	TGTGCCAGCAGTTTAAGGTGGGGGACAGGGATTGAGCAGTTCTTC
TRBD2	many	TRBV6-2/TRBV6-3	TRBJ2-1	CAGAGERGGVHEQFF	TGTGCCGGGGCGGGGGAGCGGGGGGGCGTCCATGAGCAGTTCTTC
TRBD2	many	TRBV20-1	TRBJ2-1	CSAWDFGRGDNEQFF	TGCAGTGCCTGGGATTTTGGGAGGGGTGACAATGAGCAGTTCTTC
NA	many	TRBV5-1	TRBJ2-3	CASSLVGQSTDTQYF	TGCGCCAGCAGCTTGGTTGGACAGAGCACAGATACGCAGTATTTT
NA	many	TRBV12-3/TRBV12-4	TRBJ2-7	CASSLKVRRNEQYF	TGTGCCAGCAGTTTGAAGGTCCGGAGAAACGAGCAGTACTTC
NA	NA	TRBV7-8	TRBJ1-1	CASSRPAGDTEAFF	TGTGCCAGCAGCCGGCCTGCCGGGGACACTGAAGCTTTCTTT
NA	NA	TRBV5-4	TRBJ2-1	CASSLEGRGQFF	TGTGCCAGCAGCTTGGAAGGGCGGGGGCAGTTCTTC
NA	few	TRBV2	TRBJ1-4	CASSDFRSSNKEKLFF	TGTGCCAGCAGTGATTTTCGGAGTAGTAACAAGGAAAAACTGTTTTTT
NA	many	TRBV20-1	TRBJ2-5	CSARPSDGPETQYF	TGCAGTGCTAGACCCTCGGATGGGCCAGAGACCCAGTACTTC
TRBD2	NA	TRBV19	TRBJ2-1	CATSGGPYNEQFF	TGTGCCACAAGCGGGGGGCCTTACAATGAGCAGTTCTTC
NA	many	TRBV7-3	TRBJ2-7	CASSLTPGSLYEQYF	TGTGCCAGCAGCTTAACGCCAGGGAGTTTATACGAGCAGTACTTC
TRBD2	once	TRBV11-2	TRBJ2-1	CASSRLAGGLGGQFF	TGTGCCAGCAGCCGACTAGCGGGGGGGCTGGGGGGGCAGTTCTTC
NA	many	TRBV9	TRBJ1-2	CASSGRSGEGYTF	TGTGCCAGCAGCGGCCGATCAGGGGAAGGCTACACCTTC
TRBD1	NA	TRBV20-1	TRBJ1-6	CSARGTGESSPLHF	TGCAGTGCTAGAGGGACAGGGGAAAGTTCACCCCTCCACTTT